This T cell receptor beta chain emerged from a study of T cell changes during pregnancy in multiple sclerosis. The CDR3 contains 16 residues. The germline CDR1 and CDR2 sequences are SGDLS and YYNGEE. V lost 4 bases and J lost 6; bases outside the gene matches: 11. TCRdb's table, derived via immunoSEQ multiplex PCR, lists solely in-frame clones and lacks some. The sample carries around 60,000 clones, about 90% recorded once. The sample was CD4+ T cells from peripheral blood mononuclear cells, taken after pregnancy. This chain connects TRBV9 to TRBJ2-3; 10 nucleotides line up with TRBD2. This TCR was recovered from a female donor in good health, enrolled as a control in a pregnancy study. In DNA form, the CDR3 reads TGTGCCAGCAGCTCTCGACTAGCGGGTAGAGCTGATACGCAGTATTTT. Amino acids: CASSSRLAGRADTQYF. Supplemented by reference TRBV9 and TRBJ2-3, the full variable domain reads DSGVTQTPKHLITATGQRVTLRCSPRSGDLSVYWYQQSLDQGLQFLIQYYNGEERAKGNILERFSAQQFPDLHSELNLSSLELGDSALYFCASSSRLAGRADTQYFGPGTRLTVL.